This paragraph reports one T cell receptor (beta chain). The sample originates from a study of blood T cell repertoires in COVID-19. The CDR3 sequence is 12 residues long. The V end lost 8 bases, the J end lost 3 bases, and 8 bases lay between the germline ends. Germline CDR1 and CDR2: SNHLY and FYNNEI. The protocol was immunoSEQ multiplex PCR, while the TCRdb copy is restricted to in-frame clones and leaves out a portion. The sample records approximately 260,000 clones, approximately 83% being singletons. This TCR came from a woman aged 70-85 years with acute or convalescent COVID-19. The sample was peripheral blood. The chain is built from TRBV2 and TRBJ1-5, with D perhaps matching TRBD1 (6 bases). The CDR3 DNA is TGTGCCAGCCGGACAGACAATCAGCCCCAGCATTTT. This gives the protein CASRTDNQPQHF.